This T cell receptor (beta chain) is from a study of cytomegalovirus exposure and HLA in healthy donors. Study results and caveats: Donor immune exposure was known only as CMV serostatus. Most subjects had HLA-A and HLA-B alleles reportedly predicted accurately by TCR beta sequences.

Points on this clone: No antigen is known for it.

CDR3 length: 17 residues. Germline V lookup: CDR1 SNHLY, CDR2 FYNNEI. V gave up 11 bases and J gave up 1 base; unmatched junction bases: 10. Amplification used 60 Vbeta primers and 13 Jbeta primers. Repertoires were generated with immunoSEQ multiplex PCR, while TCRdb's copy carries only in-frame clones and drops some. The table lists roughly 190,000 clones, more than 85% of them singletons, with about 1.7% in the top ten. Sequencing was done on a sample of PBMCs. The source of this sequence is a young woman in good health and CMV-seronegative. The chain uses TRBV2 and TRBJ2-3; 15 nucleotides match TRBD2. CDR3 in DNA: TGTGCCGTACCCGGGACTAGCGGGGGGTTCGGCACAGATACGCAGTATTTT. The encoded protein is CAVPGTSGGFGTDTQYF.